This T cell receptor beta chain is from a study of T cell responses to AZD1222 COVID-19 vaccine. Across the study: The analysis combined second doses at about 4 or about 12 weeks. General study points: CD4 TCRs associated with vaccination spanned spike, dominating at 160-218 and 743-854. Donor demographics were predominantly white British with a female majority; clonal diversity may be underestimated. Unmutated variant regions reportedly attract nearly half of all spike-specific TCRs.

Measured with immunoSEQ multiplex PCR; TCRdb has only the in-frame clones, and not every one. The sample lists 100,000 to 130,000 clones; roughly 84% were seen once. As for this clone: The antigen remains unidentified.

This CDR3 has 14 residues. CDR1 GTSNPN and CDR2 SVGIG come from the germline V gene (reference sequence). V gave up 2 bases and J gave up 1 base, with 12 bases separating them. Sequenced material: peripheral blood, taken on day 0 of AZD1222 vaccination. The source of this sequence is an adult in good health. The V gene is TRBV30, the J gene TRBJ2-7, with D perhaps matching TRBD2 (6 bases). Here the CDR3 DNA reads TGTGCCTGGAGTAGGGGAGGTGGTTCCTACGAGCAGTACTTC. It translates to CAWSRGGGSYEQYF.